This T cell receptor beta chain was obtained from a study of blood T cell repertoires in COVID-19. Study context: The United States, Italy and Spain supplied acute and convalescent COVID-19 samples. PBMCs, B-cell-depleted T cells, or T cells were the source of the cDNA or gDNA that made up the material.

Data came from immunoSEQ multiplex PCR; TCRdb stores just in-frame clones and leaves some out. The data show approximately 45,000 clones, with around 87% seen just once and 3% to 5% held by the top ten. Patients in Seattle were enrolled during active infection, then followed longitudinally. Per germline, CDR1 SGHRS and CDR2 YFSETQ. The V and J ends lost 1 base and 4 bases respectively, with 6 bases between them. The CDR3 consists of 13 residues. The chain joins TRBV5-1 to TRBJ2-1; no clear D. The sample taken for sequencing was peripheral blood. This TCR was sampled from a middle-aged man with COVID-19, enrolled during active disease. CDR3 DNA: TGCGCCAGCAGCTTGAGCAGGTACAATGAGCAGTTCTTC. Encoded protein: CASSLSRYNEQFF.